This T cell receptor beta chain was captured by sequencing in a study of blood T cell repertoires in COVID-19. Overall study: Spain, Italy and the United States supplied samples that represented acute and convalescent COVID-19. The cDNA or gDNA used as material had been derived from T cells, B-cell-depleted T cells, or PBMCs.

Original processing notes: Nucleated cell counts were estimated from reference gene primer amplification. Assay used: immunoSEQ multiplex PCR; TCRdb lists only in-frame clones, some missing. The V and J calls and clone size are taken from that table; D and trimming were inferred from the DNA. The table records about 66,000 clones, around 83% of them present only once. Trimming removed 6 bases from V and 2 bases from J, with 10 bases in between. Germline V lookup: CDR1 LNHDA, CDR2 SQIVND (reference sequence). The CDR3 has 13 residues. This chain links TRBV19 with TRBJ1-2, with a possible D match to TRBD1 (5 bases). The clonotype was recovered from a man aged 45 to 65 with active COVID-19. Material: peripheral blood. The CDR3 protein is CASRSTENYGYTF. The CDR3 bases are TGTGCCAGTAGGTCGACAGAAAACTATGGCTACACCTTC.